These 22 T cell receptor beta chains came from one sample sequenced in a study of T cell changes during pregnancy in multiple sclerosis. Profiled with immunoSEQ multiplex PCR; TCRdb holds only in-frame clones, not every one. The sample has about 44,000 clones, approximately 92% seen once. The sample comprised peripheral blood. These receptors came from a female donor with multiple sclerosis, enrolled in a pregnancy study.

The CDR3 coding sequence is TGCGCCAGCAGCCCCTTGGACAGCCACAATGAGCAGTTCTTC. This sequence encodes CASSPLDSHNEQFF. The gene calls are TRBV5-1 and TRBJ2-1; a possible D gene is TRBD1 (6 bases). Per the germline V gene, CDR1 is SGHRS and CDR2 is YFSETQ. V lost 4 bases and J lost 5, with 13 bases in between. The length of the CDR3 is 14 residues.

The chain joins TRBV25-1 to TRBJ1-2, with TRBD1 as a possible D gene (5 bases). Germline-derived CDR1 and CDR2 are MGHDK and SYGVNS. The CDR3 sequence is 14 residues long. V lost 3 bases to trimming and J lost 6 bases, with 14 bases between them. CDR3 bases: TGTGCCAGCAGTGATTGGGGACGGAACGATGGCTACACCTTC. The encoded protein is CASSDWGRNDGYTF.

The CDR3 loop reads CSVELAGGQGSYNEQFF. The CDR3 DNA is TGCAGCGTTGAACTAGCGGGAGGCCAAGGGTCCTACAATGAGCAGTTCTTC. The chain recombines TRBV29-1 with TRBJ2-1; the match to TRBD2 covers 11 bases. The CDR3 contains 17 residues. Germline V gives CDR1 SQVTM, CDR2 ANQGSEA. The trim removed 2 bases at V and 1 base at J, leaving 7 bases unmatched.

The chain employs TRBV11-1 and TRBJ2-5; D assignment may be TRBD1 or TRBD2 (5 bases each). The V gene's germline CDR1 is SGHAT and CDR2 FQDESV (reference sequence). Deletions cut 4 bases from V and 5 bases from J, with 23 bases between. The CDR3 length is 17 residues. Here the CDR3 reads CASSSVGGFGAAETQYF. The CDR3, as DNA: TGTGCCAGCAGCTCCGTTGGGGGATTCGGGGCAGCGGAGACCCAGTACTTC.

This chain joins TRBV6-5 and TRBJ2-7; 7 bases fit TRBD1. The germline V gene encodes CDR1 MNHEY and CDR2 SVGAGI. The CDR3 sequence is 14 residues long. The V segment lost 6 bases and the J segment 6 bases; nucleotides outside the gene matches: 11. The CDR3 spells CASRLGQTSVEQYF. The CDR3 bases are TGTGCCAGCAGGTTGGGACAGACATCGGTCGAGCAGTACTTC.

The gene calls are TRBV28 and TRBJ2-7; 15 positions match TRBD2. This CDR3 is 18 amino acids long. Germline CDR1 is MDHEN and CDR2 is SYDVKM. The J segment lost 3 bases and the V segment lost 6 bases, leaving 12 bases of the junction unmatched. This CDR3 is CASRVLGTSGRKNYEQYF. The CDR3 bases are TGTGCCAGCAGGGTCCTAGGGACTAGCGGGAGGAAAAACTACGAGCAGTACTTC.

This rearrangement joins TRBV27 to TRBJ2-7; tentatively, D is TRBD1 (5 bases). This CDR3 spans 12 amino acids. The V and J ends lost 5 bases and 2 bases respectively, with 7 bases between them. CDR1 and CDR2 (germline): MNHEY, SMNVEV (reference sequence). The CDR3 loop is CASSAGPYEQYF. CDR3 sequence (DNA): TGTGCCAGCAGTGCAGGGCCCTACGAGCAGTACTTC.

The rearrangement joins TRBV2 to TRBJ1-5, with D uncertain. V lost 8 bases to trimming and J lost 0 bases, with 8 bases between them. The germline CDR1 and CDR2 sequences are SNHLY and FYNNEI. This CDR3 comprises 13 residues. CDR3 protein: CASGRHSNQPQHF. In DNA form, the CDR3 reads TGTGCCAGCGGACGGCATAGCAATCAGCCCCAGCATTTT. Filled out from reference TRBV2 and TRBJ1-5, the complete variable domain reads EPEVTQTPSHQVTQMGQEVILRCVPISNHLYFYWYRQILGQKVEFLVSFYNNEISEKSEIFDDQFSVERPDGSNFTLKIRSTKLEDSAMYFCASGRHSNQPQHFGDGTRLSIL.

The chain recombines TRBV5-1 with TRBJ2-7, with D perhaps TRBD2 (6 bases). This CDR3 has 13 residues. Trimming took off 4 bases at V and 1 base at J, with 9 bases between the two ends. Germline CDR1 is SGHRS and CDR2 is YFSETQ. The CDR3 nucleotides are TGCGCCAGCAGCAAAGGAGGGTCCTACGAGCAGTACTTC. This gives the protein CASSKGGSYEQYF.

This clone was recorded only once. In nucleotides, the CDR3 is TGTGCCAGCAGTCGACAGGGGGCTCTCATGAACACTGAAGCTTTCTTT. Amino acids: CASSRQGALMNTEAFF. The genes are TRBV7-3 and TRBJ1-1; 10 nucleotides align to TRBD1. V was clipped by 6 bases and J by 0 bases; unmatched bases: 7. This CDR3 spans 16 amino acids. Germline CDR1 SGHTA, CDR2 FQGTGA. The variable domain in full, completed from reference TRBV7-3 and TRBJ1-1, reads GAGVSQTPSNKVTEKGKYVELRCDPISGHTALYWYRQSLGQGPEFLIYFQGTGAADDSGLPNDRFFAVRPEGSVSTLKIQRTERGDSAVYLCASSRQGALMNTEAFFGQGTRLTVV.

This clone was detected only once. This chain joins TRBV9 and TRBJ1-2; possible D gene TRBD1, 6 bases. The V gene lost 4 bases and the J gene lost 6 bases, with 25 bases spanning the gap. The CDR3 sequence is 17 residues long. Germline values: CDR1 SGDLS, CDR2 YYNGEE. The CDR3 DNA sequence: TGTGCCAGCAGCCGGGAATTGGGGGGGCTTGATTCGGATGGCTACACCTTC. The encoded protein is CASSRELGGLDSDGYTF.

This clone was seen only a few times. The gene calls are TRBV4-2 and TRBJ2-7; 9 nucleotides align to TRBD2. CDR3 length: 16 residues. The V gene end was trimmed by 0 bases and the J gene end by 3 bases; junction bases not matched to a gene: 6. CDR1 LGHNA and CDR2 YNFKEQ come from the germline V gene. The CDR3 DNA reads TGTGCCAGCAGCCAAGATAGGGGTAGCGGGGGCTACGAGCAGTACTTC. Amino acids: CASSQDRGSGGYEQYF.

V usage is TRBV18 and J usage is TRBJ2-7; D not resolved. CDR1 is KGHSH, CDR2 LQKENI, per germline. Trimming stripped 2 bases from V and 3 bases from J, with 11 bases between. The CDR3 has 14 amino acids. As DNA, the CDR3 is TGTGCCAGCTCACCATTAGGGTGGGGCTACGAGCAGTACTTC. Protein product: CASSPLGWGYEQYF.

The J gene is TRBJ2-7, the V gene TRBV19, with D possibly being TRBD2 (6 bases). Germline V gene data show CDR1 as LNHDA and CDR2 as SQIVND (reference sequence). V gave up 10 bases and J gave up 3 bases, with 25 bases separating them. The CDR3 spans 16 residues. CDR3 nucleotide sequence: TGTGCCACTAAGCCGGTGAGGCTAGCGAATTTCTACGAGCAGTACTTC. It translates to CATKPVRLANFYEQYF.

V and J are TRBV10-3 and TRBJ2-5; D gene unclear. The CDR3 consists of 15 residues. CDR1 and CDR2 (germline): ENHRY, SYGVKD. Trimming stripped 6 bases from V and 0 bases from J, with 14 bases between. CDR3 nucleotide sequence: TGTGCCATCAGCCCAATTGACACGTACCAAGAGACCCAGTACTTC. It yields the protein CAISPIDTYQETQYF.

This chain uses TRBV14 with TRBJ2-1; TRBD2 agrees at 10 bases. Germline V lookup: CDR1 SGHDN, CDR2 FVKESK. Trimming cost V 0 bases and J 10 bases; bases outside gene matches: 9. The CDR3 runs 16 residues. CDR3 region: CASSQDFSGRAVEQFF. DNA of the CDR3: TGTGCCAGCAGCCAAGATTTCAGCGGGAGGGCCGTGGAGCAGTTCTTC.

This clone was seen only once. The chain uses TRBV10-1 and TRBJ2-1; the match to TRBD2 covers 9 bases. This CDR3 spans 14 amino acids. CDR1 and CDR2 (germline): WNHNN, SYGVQD (reference sequence). V dropped 6 bases and J dropped 8; count of bases not matched to a gene: 8. CDR3 coding DNA: TGCGCCAGCAGCACTAGCGGGCCTCGGGATGAGCAGTTCTTC. Protein sequence: CASSTSGPRDEQFF.

The rearrangement links TRBV4-3 to TRBJ2-1; 14 nucleotides line up with TRBD2. Losses at the gene ends were 1 base for V and 7 bases for J; bases not matched to a gene: 12. This CDR3 has 19 amino acids. The germline gives CDR1 LGHNA, CDR2 YSLEER. CDR3 residues: CASSQVTSGRAWGRNEQFF. The DNA of the CDR3 is TGCGCCAGCAGCCAAGTGACTAGCGGGAGGGCCTGGGGGAGAAATGAGCAGTTCTTC.

The V call is TRBV6-1, the J call TRBJ1-5, with D perhaps TRBD1 (5 bases). The CDR3 runs to 16 residues. Trimming stripped 2 bases from V and 6 bases from J, with 17 bases between. The germline gives CDR1 MNHNS, CDR2 SASEGT. The CDR3 here is CASSESLWGTIQPQHF. CDR3 bases: TGTGCCAGCAGTGAAAGCCTGTGGGGCACCATTCAGCCCCAGCATTTT.

The genes are TRBV4-1 and TRBJ2-1; 8 nucleotides align to TRBD2. J gave up 2 bases and V 0 bases, and 3 bases lay outside the gene matches. The V gene's germline CDR1 is MGHRA and CDR2 YSYEKL. CDR3 size: 16 residues. The CDR3 coding sequence is TGCGCCAGCAGCCAAGAAAGGGGACTAGCCTACAATGAGCAGTTCTTC. It is translated as CASSQERGLAYNEQFF.

The rearrangement links TRBV19 to TRBJ1-1; TRBD1 matches 10 bases. Germline V gene data show CDR1 as LNHDA and CDR2 as SQIVND (reference sequence). The CDR3 has 16 residues. The trim removed 6 bases at V and 3 bases at J, leaving 10 bases unmatched. Here the CDR3 reads CASSTGTGVWDTEAFF. In DNA form, the CDR3 reads TGTGCCAGTAGCACAGGGACAGGGGTATGGGACACTGAAGCTTTCTTT.

This rearrangement joins TRBV19 to TRBJ2-1; D is undetermined. V lost 3 bases and J lost 3, with 12 bases in between. In germline, CDR1 is LNHDA, CDR2 SQIVND (reference sequence). This CDR3 has 15 amino acids. The CDR3 DNA follows: TGTGCCAGTAGTATGATAGGAGACTTCTACAATGAGCAGTTCTTC. As protein: CASSMIGDFYNEQFF.